This entry lists 11 T cell receptor beta chains sequenced from one sample in a study of response to subunit inactivated influenza vaccine. TCRdb reanalysed the RT-PCR reads using MiXCR and keeps one entry per CDR3 protein. The table lists some 500,000 distinct CDR3 sequences, approximately 13% of them singletons. Source: PBMCs from blood, taken more than 35 days after vaccination. These receptors originate from a man between 50 and 59 years old who received an inactivated influenza vaccine.

This clonotype was found a few times. This chain uses TRBV7-2 with TRBJ2-7, with D maybe TRBD1 (6 bases). Trimming removed 0 bases at V and 2 bases at J, with 11 bases between. Germline V CDR1 and CDR2: SGHTA, FQGNSA. The CDR3 consists of 15 residues. The CDR3 loop is CASSLAGAATYEQYF. Written as DNA, the CDR3 is TGTGCCAGCAGCTTAGCGGGGGCCGCTACCTACGAGCAGTACTTC.

There are many counts of this clonotype. V gene TRBV10-3 combines with J gene TRBJ2-7; D is perhaps TRBD1 (5 bases). The CDR3 runs to 12 residues. Between the trimmed V and J ends, which lost 2 bases and 5 bases, there was a span of 7 bases. Looked up from germline, CDR1 is ENHRY and CDR2 is SYGVKD. CDR3 sequence reads: CAISEQTDEQYF. CDR3 bases: TGTGCCATCAGTGAGCAGACAGACGAGCAGTACTTC.

Ten or more counts support this clonotype. This chain links TRBV12-3 or TRBV12-4 with TRBJ2-3, with D hard to call. Trimming stripped 6 bases from V and 2 bases from J, with 12 bases between. This CDR3 has 14 amino acids. DNA for the CDR3: TGTGCCAGCAGCTTAACAGAGACCACAGATACGCAGTATTTT. The encoded protein is CASSLTETTDTQYF.

This clonotype has ten or more counts. The chain has TRBV6-5 and TRBJ2-1; 12 bases map to TRBD2. Losses at the gene ends were 1 base for V and 8 bases for J; bases not matched to a gene: 15. Germline CDR1 and CDR2: MNHEY and SVGAGI. This CDR3 is 19 amino acids long. The CDR3: CASSYLASGGAEIPYEQFF. CDR3 DNA: TGTGCCAGCAGTTACTTGGCTAGCGGGGGGGCCGAAATCCCCTATGAGCAGTTCTTC.

At least ten counts were recorded for this clonotype. The rearrangement uses TRBV29-1 and TRBJ2-7; the D call may be TRBD1 or TRBD2 (5 bases each). Per germline, CDR1 SQVTM and CDR2 ANQGSEA. Trimming shortened V by 5 bases and J by 2 bases, and 13 bases separated the two germline ends. The CDR3 is 13 residues long. Here the CDR3 DNA reads TGCAGCGTTTCCGGGACCGTTACCTACGAGCAGTACTTC. Translated: CSVSGTVTYEQYF.

The gene calls are TRBV15 and TRBJ2-7; no clear D. Trimming shortened V by 1 base and J by 6 bases, and 7 bases separated the two germline ends. This CDR3 contains 12 residues. CDR1 and CDR2 from the germline V gene are LNHNV and YYDKDF (reference sequence). Written as DNA, the CDR3 is TGTGCCACCAGCAGAGGGGCCGGCGAGCAGTACTTC. Protein product: CATSRGAGEQYF.

The rearrangement uses TRBV20-1 and TRBJ2-5; D is ambiguous. The ends were cut back, 6 bases at V and 2 bases at J, with 7 bases in the middle. The CDR3 totals 11 residues. The V gene's germline CDR1 is DFQATT and CDR2 SNEGSKA (reference sequence). CDR3 DNA: TGCAGTGCCGAGCCACAAGAGACCCAGTACTTC. The encoded protein is CSAEPQETQYF.

This clonotype has just a few counts. V usage is TRBV20-1 and J usage is TRBJ1-5; 9 bases are a match to TRBD1. V lost 6 bases to trimming and J lost 2 bases; unmatched junction nucleotides: 5. The CDR3 is 14 amino acids. Germline loops: CDR1 DFQATT, CDR2 SNEGSKA (reference sequence). Written as DNA, the CDR3 is TGCAGTGCAAACAGGGGGCATGGCAATCAGCCCCAGCATTTT. Translated: CSANRGHGNQPQHF.

This clonotype occurred many times. The rearrangement uses TRBV4-3 and TRBJ1-4; the match to TRBD1 covers 10 bases. The germline V gene has CDR1 LGHNA and CDR2 YSLEER. With V trimmed by 4 bases and J by 7 bases, 6 bases remained unmatched. The CDR3 is 15 residues long. The CDR3 DNA reads as TGCGCCAGCAGCCCCTTTGGGACAGGGGTTGAAAAACTGTTTTTT. Its translation: CASSPFGTGVEKLFF.

This clonotype was recorded a few times. The chain couples TRBV20-1 to TRBJ1-6; the match to TRBD1 covers 8 bases. The CDR3 length is 14 residues. Germline trimming cut 5 bases from V and 7 bases from J; bases unmatched to any gene: 7. From germline, CDR1 is DFQATT and CDR2 SNEGSKA (reference sequence). CDR3 sequence (DNA): TGCAGTGCTCTGACAGGGGTTTACAATTCACCCCTCCACTTT. Translated, it gives CSALTGVYNSPLHF.

The chain joins TRBV5-6 to TRBJ2-3, with 9 bases aligning to TRBD1. CDR1 is SGHDT, CDR2 YYEEEE, per germline. This CDR3 has 16 amino acids. J lost 4 bases, V lost 0 bases, and 6 bases had no gene match. The CDR3 region is CASSLATGGLSDTQYF. The CDR3 nucleotides are TGTGCCAGCAGCTTGGCTACAGGGGGCTTGTCAGATACGCAGTATTTT.